The 5 T cell receptor beta chains presented below share a single source sample, sequenced in a study of cytomegalovirus exposure and HLA in healthy donors. Amplification used 60 Vbeta primers and 13 Jbeta primers. TCRdb's copy holds only in-frame clones and misses some; the assay was immunoSEQ multiplex PCR. The table includes some 150,000 clones, roughly 82% detected once. The sample was PBMCs. The receptors here all came from a woman in her 50s in good health and CMV-seropositive.

V is TRBV6-6 and J is TRBJ2-1; 9 nucleotides line up with TRBD1. With 7 bases clipped from V and 8 bases from J, the junction kept 9 bases outside the gene matches. Germline V gives CDR1 MNHNY, CDR2 SVGAGI (reference sequence). The CDR3 is 14 residues long. The CDR3 bases are TGTGCCAGCACGGGACAGGGCTCCCGGGATGAGCAGTTCTTC. This codes for CASTGQGSRDEQFF.

The chain couples TRBV5-4 to TRBJ2-7; TRBD2 matches at 8 bases. This CDR3 spans 15 amino acids. Losses at the gene ends were 0 bases for V and 2 bases for J; bases not matched to a gene: 4. Germline CDR1 reads SGHNT; CDR2 reads YYREEE (reference sequence). CDR3 nucleotide sequence: TGTGCCAGCAGCTTGGATAGCGGGGCTACCTACGAGCAGTACTTC. This encodes CASSLDSGATYEQYF.

The rearrangement joins TRBV7-2 to TRBJ1-5; no reliable D call. The CDR3 is 16 amino acids. V was shortened by 1 base and J by 2 bases, with 12 bases between the two germline ends. Germline CDR1 and CDR2: SGHTA and FQGNSA. The CDR3 DNA is TGTGCCAGCAGCTTAGTCGGGGAGAGGGGCAATCAGCCCCAGCATTTT. Its translation: CASSLVGERGNQPQHF.

This clone has a handful of counts. The DNA for the CDR3 is TGTGCCAGCAGCCCCTTAAGCTACAACACTGAAGCTTTCTTT. Translation: CASSPLSYNTEAFF. The V call is TRBV14, the J call TRBJ1-1, with D uncertain. Germline assignment: CDR1 SGHDN and CDR2 FVKESK. Trimming took 4 bases from V and 2 from J, leaving 11 bases between them. The CDR3 is 14 amino acids.

J is TRBJ2-1 and V is TRBV7-9; 8 nucleotides agree with TRBD2. The CDR3 contains 16 residues. The V gene's germline CDR1 is SEHNR and CDR2 FQNEAQ (reference sequence). V shed 3 bases and J 8 bases; nucleotides not matched to a gene: 12. This CDR3 is CASSFYGGAMGDEQFF. CDR3 in DNA: TGTGCCAGCAGCTTTTACGGGGGGGCAATGGGAGATGAGCAGTTCTTC.